The table lists the clone carrying this T cell receptor (beta chain) with a few counts. Its specificity is not known. This specimen belongs to a study of molecular identifiers for immune sequencing clone quantification. Findings and caveats of the study: Whereas clones above 20 RNA copies held under 1% of naive-cell molecules, they held over 99% of effector molecules.

Trimming left V 4 bases short and J 1 base short, with 8 bases between. Germline CDR1 reads MDHEN; CDR2 reads SYDVKM. The CDR3 totals 13 residues. TCRdb re-derived calls from the PCR reads in MiXCR, one entry per CDR3 protein. Among tens of thousands of distinct CDR3 sequences, 20% to 25% were seen once, and the ten largest hold around 0.77%. Sequencing input: naive CD8+ T cells from blood, with Jurkat cell RNA spiked in. The subset here: FACS-sorted CD8+CD4-CCR7+CD45RA+ naive T cells. The receptor was isolated from a human donor in good health. Some libraries in this study had Jurkat cell RNA spiked in. This chain connects TRBV28 to TRBJ2-7; D possibly corresponds to TRBD2 (5 bases). The CDR3 coding sequence is TGTGCCAGCAGTTCGAGGGTTTCCTACGAGCAGTACTTC. Its translation is CASSSRVSYEQYF.